This T cell receptor beta chain was identified during a study of shared clonotypes between healthy human individuals. The study, taken as a whole, reports: Depth was large, yet rarefaction showed that sorted-subset sequencing was incomplete.

The germline V gene has CDR1 WNHNN and CDR2 SYGVQD (reference sequence). The CDR3 covers 14 residues. V lost 3 bases and J lost 2, with 8 bases in between. For every subset, genomic DNA was evenly distributed across several immunoSEQ plates. Sequencing was performed with immunoSEQ multiplex PCR; in TCRdb, only in-frame clones are kept and a portion is missing. The table shows 980,000 or so clones, with 70% to 85% occurring only once. Worth noting for this clone: What it recognizes is unknown.

Sequencing was done on a sample of memory CD4+ T cells sorted from blood. The subset: CD45RA-negative fraction. The clonotype originates from a man aged 18-30 years in good health. The rearrangement links TRBV10-1 to TRBJ2-1; D may be TRBD1 or TRBD2 (5 bases each). The CDR3, as DNA: TGCGCCAGCAGTGATGGGGGTGCCTACAATGAGCAGTTCTTC. Translating gives CASSDGGAYNEQFF.